This T cell receptor (beta chain) was sequenced during a study of T cell responses to AZD1222 COVID-19 vaccine. Germline CDR1 and CDR2: KGHSH and LQKENI. CDR3 length: 15 amino acids. V shed 2 bases and J shed 5 bases, with 15 bases lying between them. This clone was recorded only once. Clones were sequenced by immunoSEQ multiplex PCR, and TCRdb holds only the in-frame ones, with some missing. The sample records tens of thousands of clones, about 88% being singletons. The sample here was peripheral blood, taken 28 days after the second AZD1222 dose. The V and J genes are TRBV18 and TRBJ1-1; D is perhaps TRBD1 (5 bases). This clonotype originated in an adult who received the AZD1222 COVID-19 vaccine. The CDR3 nucleotides are TGTGCCAGCTCACCAAGGCGGCAGGGAGAGACTGAAGCTTTCTTT. It is translated as CASSPRRQGETEAFF. The full variable domain, in which reference TRBV18 and TRBJ1-1 provide the parts outside the CDR3, is NAGVMQNPRHLVRRRGQEARLRCSPMKGHSHVYWYRQLPEEGLKFMVYLQKENIIDESGMPKERFSAEFPKEGPSILRIQQVVRGDSAAYFCASSPRRQGETEAFFGQGTRLTVV.